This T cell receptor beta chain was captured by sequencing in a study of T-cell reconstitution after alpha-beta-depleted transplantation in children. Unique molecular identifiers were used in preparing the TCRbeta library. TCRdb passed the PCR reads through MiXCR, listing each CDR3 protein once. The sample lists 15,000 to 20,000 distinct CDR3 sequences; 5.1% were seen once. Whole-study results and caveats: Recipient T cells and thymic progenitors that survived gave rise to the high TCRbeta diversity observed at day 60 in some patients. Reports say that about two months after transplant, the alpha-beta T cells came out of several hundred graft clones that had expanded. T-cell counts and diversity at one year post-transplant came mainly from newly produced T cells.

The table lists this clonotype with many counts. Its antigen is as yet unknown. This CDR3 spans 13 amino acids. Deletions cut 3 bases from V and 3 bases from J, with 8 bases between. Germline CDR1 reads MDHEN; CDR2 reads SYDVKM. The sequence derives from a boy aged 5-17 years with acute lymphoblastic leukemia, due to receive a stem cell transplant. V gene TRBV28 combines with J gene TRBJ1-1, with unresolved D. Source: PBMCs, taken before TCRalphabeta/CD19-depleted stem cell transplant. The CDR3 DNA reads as TGTGCCAGCAGTTTGTACAGATACACTGAAGCTTTCTTT. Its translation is CASSLYRYTEAFF.